The 17 T cell receptor beta chains given below trace back to one sample, sequenced in a study of blood T cell repertoires in COVID-19. Some clones are missing from TCRdb's copy, which holds only in-frame ones; the method was immunoSEQ multiplex PCR. This repertoire shows around 37,000 clones, nearly 90% found once; its top ten account for 2% to 2.5%. The sequenced sample consisted of peripheral blood. The receptors shown here come from a human donor in a cohort sampled during active COVID-19.

This clone was detected only once. The chain carries TRBV2 and TRBJ1-2, with a possible D match to TRBD1 (5 bases). V was pared by 5 bases and J by 8 bases, with 12 bases between. This CDR3 has 12 amino acids. In germline, CDR1 is SNHLY, CDR2 FYNNEI. CDR3 coding DNA: TGTGCCAGCAGTTCAGGGCCTAGGGGCTACACCTTC. Translating gives CASSSGPRGYTF.

CDR3 sequence (DNA): TGTGCCAGCAGTTTAGGGACAGGGGGAGGCACTGAAGCTTTCTTT. Its protein product is CASSLGTGGGTEAFF. This chain connects TRBV27 to TRBJ1-1; TRBD1 aligns across 11 bases. V was clipped by 2 bases and J by 4 bases; unmatched bases: 3. CDR3 size: 15 residues. Germline values: CDR1 MNHEY, CDR2 SMNVEV (reference sequence).

This chain uses TRBV5-1 with TRBJ2-3, with D perhaps matching TRBD1 (6 bases). The CDR3 contains 14 residues. Per the germline V gene, CDR1 is SGHRS and CDR2 is YFSETQ. The V and J ends lost 7 bases and 2 bases respectively, with 14 bases between them. CDR3 nucleotides: TGCGCCAGCTTTCAGGGGAAGGTCACAGATACGCAGTATTTT. It yields the protein CASFQGKVTDTQYF.

This clone was found once. The chain is built from TRBV5-1 and TRBJ2-2; the match to TRBD1 covers 10 bases. Trimming removed 3 bases from V and 4 bases from J; junction bases left unmatched: 9. This CDR3 spans 17 amino acids. Germline CDR1 reads SGHRS; CDR2 reads YFSETQ. The CDR3 DNA sequence: TGCGCCAGCAGCTCCTCACCCGGGACAGGGGCCACCGGGGAGCTGTTTTTT. It encodes CASSSSPGTGATGELFF.

V gene TRBV19 combines with J gene TRBJ1-6; 8 nucleotides match TRBD1. V dropped 4 bases and J dropped 7; count of bases not matched to a gene: 3. In germline, CDR1 is LNHDA, CDR2 SQIVND (reference sequence). CDR3 length: 14 residues. The CDR3 protein is CASSSPGGNSPLHF. In nucleotides, the CDR3 is TGTGCCAGTAGTAGTCCAGGGGGCAATTCACCCCTCCACTTT. The whole variable domain, remainder taken from reference TRBV19 and TRBJ1-6, is DGGITQSPKYLFRKEGQNVTLSCEQNLNHDAMYWYRQDPGQGLRLIYYSQIVNDFQKGDIAEGYSVSREKKESFPLTVTSAQKNPTAFYLCASSSPGGNSPLHFGNGTRLTVT.

The chain couples TRBV6-5 to TRBJ2-2, with D maybe TRBD2 (7 bases). Germline V CDR1 and CDR2: MNHEY, SVGAGI. The CDR3 loop spans 15 amino acids. V was cut by 6 bases and J by 3 bases, with 14 bases left in between. CDR3 region: CASRKGGADTGELFF. The CDR3 DNA is TGTGCCAGCAGAAAGGGGGGGGCAGACACCGGGGAGCTGTTTTTT.

This chain connects TRBV6-4 to TRBJ1-3, with 8 bases matching TRBD1. Germline values: CDR1 MRHNA, CDR2 SNTAGT. V was clipped by 8 bases and J by 0 bases; unmatched bases: 3. The CDR3 has 14 amino acids. The CDR3 sequence: CASGTGGSGNTIYF. The CDR3 nucleotides read TGTGCCAGCGGCACAGGGGGCTCTGGAAACACCATATATTTT.

The J gene is TRBJ1-2, the V gene TRBV6-1; D not certain. Germline values: CDR1 MNHNS, CDR2 SASEGT. The germline V and J ends were trimmed by 1 base and 1 base, with 10 bases remaining between them. CDR3 length: 15 residues. In DNA, the CDR3 is TGTGCCAGCAGTGAAGTTAGAGGGATTAACTATGGCTACACCTTC. This gives the protein CASSEVRGINYGYTF.

V usage is TRBV19 and J usage is TRBJ2-1, with 9 bases fitting TRBD2. Germline V gene lookup returns CDR1 LNHDA and CDR2 SQIVND (reference sequence). This CDR3 is 16 amino acids long. The ends lost 1 base at V and 6 bases at J; junction bases unmatched: 7. The CDR3 sequence is CASSIGKAGGFNEQFF. The CDR3 bases are TGTGCCAGTAGTATAGGGAAAGCGGGGGGTTTCAATGAGCAGTTCTTC.

The table lists this clone with a count of one. J is TRBJ2-3 and V is TRBV30, with D possibly matching TRBD2 (5 bases). In germline, CDR1 is GTSNPN, CDR2 SVGIG (reference sequence). CDR3 length: 14 amino acids. V lost 2 bases to trimming and J lost 0 bases, with 9 bases between them. The CDR3 here is CAWSPGFSTDTQYF. The CDR3 nucleotides read TGTGCCTGGAGTCCGGGGTTCAGCACAGATACGCAGTATTTT. Complete variable domain (other parts from reference TRBV30 and TRBJ2-3): SQTIHQWPATLVQPVGSPLSLECTVEGTSNPNLYWYRQAAGRGLQLLFYSVGIGQISSEVPQNLSASRPQDRQFILSSKKLLLSDSGFYLCAWSPGFSTDTQYFGPGTRLTVL.

The J gene is TRBJ1-6, the V gene TRBV5-6; the D gene is possibly TRBD1 (5 bases). The V end was cut by 4 bases, the J end by 10 bases, with 18 bases between. Germline CDR1 reads SGHDT; CDR2 reads YYEEEE. CDR3 length: 15 amino acids. CDR3: CASSGGRGPGSPLHF. For the CDR3, the DNA is TGTGCCAGCAGCGGCGGGCGGGGACCGGGATCACCCCTCCACTTT.

The chain combines TRBV5-1 with TRBJ2-3; 14 nucleotides line up with TRBD2. The CDR3 is 17 residues long. With V trimmed by 1 base and J by 2 bases, 3 bases remained unmatched. Germline V lookup: CDR1 SGHRS, CDR2 YFSETQ. This CDR3 reads CASSLRTSGGLTDTQYF. The CDR3, as DNA: TGCGCCAGCAGCTTGAGGACTAGCGGGGGGCTCACAGATACGCAGTATTTT. The variable domain in full, with the rest retrieved from reference TRBV5-1 and TRBJ2-3, is KAGVTQTPRYLIKTRGQQVTLSCSPISGHRSVSWYQQTPGQGLQFLFEYFSETQRNKGNFPGRFSGRQFSNSRSEMNVSTLELGDSALYLCASSLRTSGGLTDTQYFGPGTRLTVL.

The chain recombines TRBV4-1 with TRBJ2-7; 10 bases line up with TRBD2. CDR1 is MGHRA and CDR2 is YSYEKL in the germline V gene. V was clipped by 4 bases and J by 4 bases; unmatched bases: 7. CDR3 size: 15 residues. CDR3 amino acids: CASSPLPSGGYEQYF. The CDR3 DNA is TGCGCCAGCAGCCCACTACCTAGCGGGGGATACGAGCAGTACTTC.

The rearrangement uses TRBV27 and TRBJ1-1; D ambiguous. The germline V gene has CDR1 MNHEY and CDR2 SMNVEV (reference sequence). The CDR3 length is 13 residues. V was cut by 1 base and J by 5 bases, with 8 bases left in between. CDR3 coding DNA: TGTGCCAGCAGTTTATATGCGGGGACTGAAGCTTTCTTT. Protein: CASSLYAGTEAFF.

The count of this clone is one. The rearrangement joins TRBV7-9 to TRBJ2-7; TRBD1 aligns across 9 bases. This CDR3 is 14 amino acids long. CDR1 and CDR2 (germline): SEHNR, FQNEAQ (reference sequence). V was clipped by 4 bases and J by 3 bases; unmatched bases: 4. CDR3 in amino acids: CASSSQGARYEQYF. CDR3 DNA: TGTGCCAGCAGCTCACAGGGGGCGCGCTACGAGCAGTACTTC. The whole variable domain, remainder taken from reference TRBV7-9 and TRBJ2-7, is DTGVSQNPRHKITKRGQNVTFRCDPISEHNRLYWYRQTLGQGPEFLTYFQNEAQLEKSRLLSDRFSAERPKGSFSTLEIQRTEQGDSAMYLCASSSQGARYEQYFGPGTRLTVT.

Regarding this clone: This sample also contains other DNA sequences that code for the same CDR3. The V call is TRBV3-1 (or the pseudogene TRBV3-2), the J call TRBJ1-2; D may be TRBD1 (6 bases). This CDR3 spans 13 amino acids. The ends were cut back, 3 bases at V and 5 bases at J, with 10 bases in the middle. CDR1 and CDR2 (germline): LGHDT, YNNKEL (reference sequence). The CDR3 region is CASSQDRGYGYTF. Written as DNA, the CDR3 is TGTGCCAGCAGCCAGGACAGAGGATATGGCTACACCTTC.

The V call is TRBV2, the J call TRBJ1-2; D possibly corresponds to TRBD1 (5 bases). The CDR3 is 14 amino acids. Trimming removed 6 bases at V and 6 bases at J, with 17 bases between. Germline V lookup: CDR1 SNHLY, CDR2 FYNNEI. The CDR3 bases are TGTGCCAGCAGGCTCGACAGCGCCGGTGATGGCTACACCTTC. This encodes CASRLDSAGDGYTF.